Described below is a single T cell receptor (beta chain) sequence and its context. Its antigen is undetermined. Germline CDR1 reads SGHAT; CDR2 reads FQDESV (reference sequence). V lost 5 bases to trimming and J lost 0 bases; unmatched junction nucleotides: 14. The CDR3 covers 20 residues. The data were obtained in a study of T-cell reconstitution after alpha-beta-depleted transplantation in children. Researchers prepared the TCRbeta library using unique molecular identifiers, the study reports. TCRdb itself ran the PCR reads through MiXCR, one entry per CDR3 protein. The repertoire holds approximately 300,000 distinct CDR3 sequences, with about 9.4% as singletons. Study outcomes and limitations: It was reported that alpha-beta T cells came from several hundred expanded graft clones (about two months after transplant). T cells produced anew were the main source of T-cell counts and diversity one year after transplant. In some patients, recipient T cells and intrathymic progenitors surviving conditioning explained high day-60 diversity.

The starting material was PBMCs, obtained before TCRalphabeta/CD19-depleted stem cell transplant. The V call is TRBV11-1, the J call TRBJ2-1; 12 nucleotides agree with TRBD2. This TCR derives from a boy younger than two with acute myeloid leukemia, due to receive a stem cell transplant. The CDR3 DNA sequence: TGTGCCAGCAGCCCCGAGAAGGGGACTAGCGGGTCCTCCTCCTACAATGAGCAGTTCTTC. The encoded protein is CASSPEKGTSGSSSYNEQFF.